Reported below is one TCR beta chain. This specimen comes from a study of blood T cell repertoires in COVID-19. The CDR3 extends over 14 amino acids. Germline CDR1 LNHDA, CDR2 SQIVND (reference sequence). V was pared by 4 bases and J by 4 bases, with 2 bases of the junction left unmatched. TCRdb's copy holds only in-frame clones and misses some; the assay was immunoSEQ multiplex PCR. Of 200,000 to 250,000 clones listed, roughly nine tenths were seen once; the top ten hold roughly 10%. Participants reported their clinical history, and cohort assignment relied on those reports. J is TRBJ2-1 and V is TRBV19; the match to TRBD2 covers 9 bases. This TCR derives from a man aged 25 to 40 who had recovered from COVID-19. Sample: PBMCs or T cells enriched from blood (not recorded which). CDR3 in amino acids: CASSSLAGYNEQFF. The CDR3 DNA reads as TGTGCCAGTAGTAGTCTAGCGGGGTACAATGAGCAGTTCTTC. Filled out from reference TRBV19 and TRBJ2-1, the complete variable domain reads DGGITQSPKYLFRKEGQNVTLSCEQNLNHDAMYWYRQDPGQGLRLIYYSQIVNDFQKGDIAEGYSVSREKKESFPLTVTSAQKNPTAFYLCASSSLAGYNEQFFGPGTRLTVL.